This T cell receptor beta chain is from a study of beta chain features in type 1 diabetes. Study at large: Patients did not differ from healthy donors in age, gender or cell yield.

Trimming took 6 bases from V and 6 from J; bases not matched to a gene: 6. In germline, CDR1 is WSHSY, CDR2 SAAADI. This CDR3 spans 14 amino acids. This clone was picked up a small number of times. Its antigen is currently unknown. Every donor had blood drawn once into heparin, 90 to 150 mL on average. Each of the CD4+ naive, central memory, regulatory and stem cell-like memory populations was sorted via CD45RO/CCR7/CD25/CD127/CD95/CD27. Isolated RNA was reverse transcribed in full, so expressed TCRB transcripts were sequenced. Here immunoSEQ multiplex PCR was the method, and the copy in TCRdb shows in-frame clones only, minus some. The sample lists some 150,000 clones, about 13% seen once, with around 1.2% in the top ten. Study-wide findings and caveats: It was not settled here whether HLA type affects TCRB rearrangement. TCRB CDR3s from Type 1 diabetes patients were moderately but significantly shorter in all four CD4+ subsets.

The chain carries TRBV10-2 and TRBJ2-3; 10 nucleotides agree with TRBD2. What was sequenced was central memory CD4+ T cells from blood. The TCR comes from a man younger than 30 with type 1 diabetes. CDR3 loop: CASRSSGGGDTQYF. As DNA, the CDR3 is TGCGCCAGCAGATCTAGCGGGGGCGGGGATACGCAGTATTTT.